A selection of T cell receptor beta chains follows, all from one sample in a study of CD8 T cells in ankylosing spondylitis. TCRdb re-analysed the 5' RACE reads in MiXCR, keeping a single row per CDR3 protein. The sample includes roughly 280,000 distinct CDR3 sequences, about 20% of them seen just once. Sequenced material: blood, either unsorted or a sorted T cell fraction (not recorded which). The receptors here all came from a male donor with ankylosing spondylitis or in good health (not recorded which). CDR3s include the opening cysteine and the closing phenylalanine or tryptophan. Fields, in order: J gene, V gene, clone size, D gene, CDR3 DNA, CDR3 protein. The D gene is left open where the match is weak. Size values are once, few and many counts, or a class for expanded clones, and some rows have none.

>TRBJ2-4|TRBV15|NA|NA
TGTGCCACCAGCAGAGAGGGGGATAATCAGTACTTC
CATSREGDNQYF
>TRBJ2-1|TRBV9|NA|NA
TGTGCCAGCAGCCATGGGGGGAGAGCAACGATCTTC
CASSHGGRATIF
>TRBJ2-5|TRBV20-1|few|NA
TGCAGTGCTAGAGTCTACAGGAACCAAGAGACCCAGTACTTC
CSARVYRNQETQYF
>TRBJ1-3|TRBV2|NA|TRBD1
TGTGCCAGCACGACAGGGTTAGGAAACACCATATATTTT
CASTTGLGNTIYF
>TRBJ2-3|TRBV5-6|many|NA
TGTGCCAGCAGCTTGGAAGGGTTGGGCACAGATACGCAGTATTTT
CASSLEGLGTDTQYF
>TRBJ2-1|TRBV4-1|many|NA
TGCGCCAGCAGCCAAGATGGGCAGGTGGCGGGGGAGCAGTTCTTC
CASSQDGQVAGEQFF
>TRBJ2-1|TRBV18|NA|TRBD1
TGTGCCAGCTCACTATCCGGGACAGGGGTCAATGAGCAGTTCTTC
CASSLSGTGVNEQFF
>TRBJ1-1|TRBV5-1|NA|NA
TGCGCCAGCAGCTTGGCCGGTGTTTTCGTCACTGAAGCTTTCTTT
CASSLAGVFVTEAFF
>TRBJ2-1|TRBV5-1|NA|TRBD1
TGCGCCAGCAGCCTGACAGGGGGAGAGAGAGGCAATGAGCAGTTCTTC
CASSLTGGERGNEQFF
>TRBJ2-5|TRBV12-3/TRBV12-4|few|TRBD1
TGTGCCAGCAGCAGACAGGGCGGAGAGACCCAGTACTTC
CASSRQGGETQYF
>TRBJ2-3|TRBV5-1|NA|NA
TGCGCCAGCAGCTTGGCCGGCCAGCCACACACAGATACGCAGTATTTT
CASSLAGQPHTDTQYF
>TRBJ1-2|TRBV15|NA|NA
TGTGCCACCAGCAGAGATTCAAGCTATGGCTACACCTTC
CATSRDSSYGYTF
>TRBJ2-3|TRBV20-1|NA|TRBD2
TGCAGTGTGGATAGCGGGAGCGGGTTCGCAGATACGCAGTATTTT
CSVDSGSGFADTQYF
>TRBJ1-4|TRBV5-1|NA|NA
TGCGCCAGCAGCCCCTATGGTTCGAATGAAAAACTGTTTTTT
CASSPYGSNEKLFF
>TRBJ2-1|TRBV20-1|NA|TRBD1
TGCAGTGCTAGAAGGACAGGGAGAACCTACAATGAGCAGTTCTTC
CSARRTGRTYNEQFF
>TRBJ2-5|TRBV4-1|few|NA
TGCGCCAGCAGCCAAGATTGGGACCAAGAGACCCAGTACTTC
CASSQDWDQETQYF
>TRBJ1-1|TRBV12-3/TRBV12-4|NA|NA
TGTGCCAGCACCTTACCGAGTAGGGTTAATACTGAAGCTTTCTTT
CASTLPSRVNTEAFF
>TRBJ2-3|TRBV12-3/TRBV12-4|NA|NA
TGTGCCAGCAGTTTTCCCTGGGAGGCCGATACGCAGTATTTT
CASSFPWEADTQYF
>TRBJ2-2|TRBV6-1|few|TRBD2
TGTGCCACCCTGACCGGGACTACCAACACCGGGGAGCTGTTTTTT
CATLTGTTNTGELFF
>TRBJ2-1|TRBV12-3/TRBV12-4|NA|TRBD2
TGTGCCAGCACCAACCGGATGGCGGGAGCGCCAAATGAGCAGTTCTTC
CASTNRMAGAPNEQFF
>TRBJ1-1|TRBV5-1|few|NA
TGCGCCAGCAGCTTGGCCGTCGGCACCGGGAGAACTGAAGCTTTCTTT
CASSLAVGTGRTEAFF
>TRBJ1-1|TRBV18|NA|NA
TGTGCCAGCTCACCGCAACAGGGGAACACTGAAGCTTTCTTT
CASSPQQGNTEAFF
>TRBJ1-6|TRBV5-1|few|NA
TGCGCCAGCAGCTTGAGCGCCAAGGGGTATAATTCACCCCTCCACTTT
CASSLSAKGYNSPLHF
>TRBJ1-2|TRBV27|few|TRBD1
TGTGCCAGCAGCTCCCTAGGGACAGGGGGCGATGGCTACACCTTC
CASSSLGTGGDGYTF
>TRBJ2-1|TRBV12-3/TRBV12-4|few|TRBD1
TGTGCCAGCACCCTTCGGACAGGGGGTTACAATGAGCAGTTCTTC
CASTLRTGGYNEQFF
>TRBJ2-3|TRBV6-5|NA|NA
TGTGCCAGCAGTTACTGGCAGTCCACAGATACGCAGTATTTT
CASSYWQSTDTQYF
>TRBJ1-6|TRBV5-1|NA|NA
TGCGCCAGCAGCTTGGGACTTATGGACAGTTCACCCCTCCACTTT
CASSLGLMDSSPLHF
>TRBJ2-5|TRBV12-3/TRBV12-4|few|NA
TGTGCCAGCAGCACCAGCTACGGTCAAGAGACCCAGTACTTC
CASSTSYGQETQYF
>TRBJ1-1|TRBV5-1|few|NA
TGCGCCAGCAGCTTGGAGGGGGTACAGAACACTGAAGCTTTCTTT
CASSLEGVQNTEAFF
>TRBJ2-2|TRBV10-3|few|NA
TGTGCCATCAGTGGACGCCAAACGAACACCGGGGAGCTGTTTTTT
CAISGRQTNTGELFF
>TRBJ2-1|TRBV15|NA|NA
TGTGCCACCAGCAGAGTGGGCGGCCATGAGCAGTTCTTC
CATSRVGGHEQFF
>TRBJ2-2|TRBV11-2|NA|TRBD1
TGTGCCAGCAGCTCGACAGGGGGCTTCCCCGGGGAGCTGTTTTTT
CASSSTGGFPGELFF
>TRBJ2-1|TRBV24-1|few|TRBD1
TGTGCCACCAGTGATGAGGGGGCCAGCTCCTACAATGAGCAGTTCTTC
CATSDEGASSYNEQFF
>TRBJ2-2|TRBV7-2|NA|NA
TGTGCCAGCAGCCGGAGGGCCTTGACCGGGGAGCTGTTTTTT
CASSRRALTGELFF
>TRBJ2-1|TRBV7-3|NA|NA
TGTGCCAGCAGGCTCAGCGTAAGCTCCTACAATGAGCAGTTCTTC
CASRLSVSSYNEQFF
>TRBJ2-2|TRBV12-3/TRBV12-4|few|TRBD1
TGTGCCAGCACCCCGGGACAGCAATCCGGGGAGCTGTTTTTT
CASTPGQQSGELFF
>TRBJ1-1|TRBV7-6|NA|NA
TGTGCCAGCAGCTTAGCCCTATCAGTTACTGAAGCTTTCTTT
CASSLALSVTEAFF
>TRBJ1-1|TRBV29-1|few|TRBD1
TGCAGCGTTGCTTACAGGGGTGACACTGAAGCTTTCTTT
CSVAYRGDTEAFF
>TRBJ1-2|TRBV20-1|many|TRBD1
TGCAGTGCTAGACAGGACAGGTACTATGGCTACACCTTC
CSARQDRYYGYTF
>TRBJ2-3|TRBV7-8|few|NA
TGTGCCAGCAGCTTAGACACAGGGCGGAGACTTAGCACAGATACGCAGTATTTT
CASSLDTGRRLSTDTQYF
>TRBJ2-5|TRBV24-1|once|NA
TGTGCCACCAGTGACCCGGCGGGGCCACAAGAGACCCAGTACTTC
CATSDPAGPQETQYF
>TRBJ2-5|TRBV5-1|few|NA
TGCGCCAGCAGCTCCTTGGGGAGATCCGAAGAGACCCAGTACTTC
CASSSLGRSEETQYF
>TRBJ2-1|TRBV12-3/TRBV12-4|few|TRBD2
TGTGCCAGCAGTTTAGGCGGGAGTATAGACAATGAGCAGTTCTTC
CASSLGGSIDNEQFF